Listed below are T cell receptor beta chains from one sample, sequenced in a study of cytomegalovirus exposure and HLA in healthy donors. Assay: immunoSEQ multiplex PCR; the TCRdb copy retains only in-frame clones and omits some. The sample yields approximately 140,000 clones, approximately 78% seen once. The specimen sequenced was PBMCs. The source of these receptors is a woman aged 40 to 50 in good health and CMV-seropositive. The CDR3 runs from the conserved cysteine through the conserved F or W. D genes are given only for firm matches. Expanded clones are given a class, and other clones once, few, many or no size at all.

abundance	v_gene	d_gene	j_gene	CDR3nt	CDR3aa
.	TRBV19	TRBD1	TRBJ2-7	TGTGCCAGTAGTTCCGAAAGGACAGGACGGAACGAGCAGTACTTC	CASSSERTGRNEQYF
once	TRBV10-3	.	TRBJ1-1	TGTGCCATCAGTGAAGGAGGCACTGAAGCTTTCTTT	CAISEGGTEAFF
.	TRBV7-6	TRBD2	TRBJ2-1	TGTGCCAGCAGCAAAGGGACTAGCAATTACAATGAGCAGTTCTTC	CASSKGTSNYNEQFF
.	TRBV20-1	.	TRBJ1-1	TGCAGTGCTGGGAGAACTGAAGCTTTCTTT	CSAGRTEAFF
.	TRBV5-1	TRBD1	TRBJ2-6	TGCGCCAGCAGTTTAGGATCTTGGACAGGGTCCACCAGAAGCTACACTGGGGCCAACGTCCTGACTTTC	CASSLGSWTGSTRSYTGANVLTF
.	TRBV7-9	.	TRBJ2-7	TGTTCCAGCAGCTTAGAAGAAGGCGGATGGTACTTC	CSSSLEEGGWYF
.	TRBV28	.	TRBJ1-5	TGTGCCAGCAGTCAGACTGGGGCAGTCCCATATAGCAATCAGCCCCAGCATTTT	CASSQTGAVPYSNQPQHF
once	TRBV7-2	.	TRBJ2-7	TGTGCCAGCAGCTTAGCGGCCGGAGGGTGGGGCTACGAGCAGTACTTC	CASSLAAGGWGYEQYF
few	TRBV5-1	TRBD1	TRBJ2-7	TGCGCCAGCAGCTTCGGGACAGTACGAGGCTACGAGCAGTACTTC	CASSFGTVRGYEQYF
.	TRBV10-2	.	TRBJ1-2	TGCGCCAGCAGTGAGTCTTGGCAGCGGCACGTGGGCTACACCTTC	CASSESWQRHVGYTF
once	TRBV2	TRBD1	TRBJ1-4	TGTGCCAGCAACCCGGACAGGGGGCGCAGTGAAAAACTGTTTTTT	CASNPDRGRSEKLFF
.	TRBV2	TRBD1	TRBJ1-2	TGTGCCAGAGGACAGGCGGGCTATGGCTACACCTTC	CARGQAGYGYTF
.	TRBV11-2	.	TRBJ1-1	TGTGCCAGCAGCCCCCGAGGCATGAACACTGAAGCTTTCTTT	CASSPRGMNTEAFF
.	TRBV2	TRBD2	TRBJ2-1	TGTGCCAGCAGTGCGGGGACTAGCGGTTACAATGAGCAGTTCTTC	CASSAGTSGYNEQFF
.	TRBV27	.	TRBJ2-1	TGTGCCAGCAGTTTTACGGGGATTACCTACAATGAGCAGTTCTTC	CASSFTGITYNEQFF
.	TRBV19	.	TRBJ1-1	TGTGCCAGTAGTATAGGAGGCACCTTCATTCGTTCAGCTTTCTTT	CASSIGGTFIRSAFF
few	TRBV27	TRBD2	TRBJ2-7	TGTGCCAGCAGTATCTCCCCGGGGGGGGGCGAGCAGTACTTC	CASSISPGGGEQYF
.	TRBV6-1	.	TRBJ2-7	TGTGCCAGCCGAGATATCCTGGTCTACGAGCAGTACTTC	CASRDILVYEQYF
.	TRBV6-5	.	TRBJ1-1	TGTGCCAGCAGTTACCTCTGGAACACTGAAGCTTTCTTT	CASSYLWNTEAFF
.	TRBV11-1	.	TRBJ1-1	TGTGCCAGCAGCTTATTGACCACCGGGAGGCTTGAAGCTTTCTTT	CASSLLTTGRLEAFF
.	TRBV27	TRBD2	TRBJ2-1	TGTGCCAGCAGTTTGGCTAGCGGGAGGTCCTACAATGAGCAGTTCTTC	CASSLASGRSYNEQFF
once	TRBV5-1	.	TRBJ2-1	TGCGCCAGCAGATCGGGGAGAAGGGTATCCAATGAGCAGTTCTTC	CASRSGRRVSNEQFF
.	TRBV5-1	.	TRBJ2-1	TGCGCCAGCAGCTTGGCCCAGGTTAATGAGCAGTTCTTC	CASSLAQVNEQFF
.	TRBV28	TRBD1	TRBJ1-1	TGTGCCAGCAGTTTATCACAGGGGGCCGGGGACACTGAAGCTTTCTTT	CASSLSQGAGDTEAFF
.	TRBV29-1	TRBD1	TRBJ2-5	TGCAGCGTCAAGACAGGGGGTCCCTTGTGGGAGCAGTACTTC	CSVKTGGPLWEQYF
.	TRBV15	.	TRBJ1-6	TGTGCCACCAGCAGGCTGTTACAGAATTCACCCCTCCACTTT	CATSRLLQNSPLHF
.	TRBV5-1	.	TRBJ2-1	TGCGCCAGCAGCTTGGGGGTTAGCGGAGATGAGCAGTTCTTC	CASSLGVSGDEQFF
.	TRBV7-9	TRBD2	TRBJ2-3	TGTGCCAGCAGCGCGGAGACTAGCGGGACGCAGTATTTT	CASSAETSGTQYF
.	TRBV30	TRBD1	TRBJ2-7	TGTGCCTCTGGACAGGGGCCCTACGAGCAGTACTTC	CASGQGPYEQYF
once	TRBV12-2	.	TRBJ2-5	TGTGCAAGTCGCTTATCCGGCCGGGACAGACAAGAGACCCAGTACTTC	CASRLSGRDRQETQYF
.	TRBV5-6	.	TRBJ2-7	TGTGCCAGTCAGAGGAGGCTCCTGTACGAGCAGTACTTC	CASQRRLLYEQYF
.	TRBV29-1	.	TRBJ2-1	TGCAGCGGGGTAGCGGCTACATCCTACAATGAGCAGTTCTTC	CSGVAATSYNEQFF
.	TRBV11-3	.	TRBJ2-1	TGTGCCAGCAGCGCGGATGGCACGTACAATGAGCAGTTCTTC	CASSADGTYNEQFF
.	TRBV19	TRBD1	TRBJ2-1	TGTGCCAGTAGTTTACAGGGGAACAATGAGCAGTTCTTC	CASSLQGNNEQFF
few	TRBV4-1	TRBD2	TRBJ2-3	TGCGCCAGCAGCCAAGACACTAGCGTGATCACAGATACGCAGTATTTT	CASSQDTSVITDTQYF
few	TRBV6-5	TRBD2	TRBJ2-7	TGTGCCAGCAGCCCCTTACTAGCGGGATCCTACGAGCAGTACTTC	CASSPLLAGSYEQYF
.	TRBV5-4	TRBD2	TRBJ2-1	TGTGCCAGCAGCTTGGCCGGTAAACTAGCGGTAAACAATGAGCAGTTCTTC	CASSLAGKLAVNNEQFF
.	TRBV19	.	TRBJ2-7	TGTGCCAGTAGCTATGGACTCACCGGGCTTACCCCCTACGAGCAGTACTTC	CASSYGLTGLTPYEQYF
.	TRBV19	TRBD1	TRBJ1-5	TGTGCCAGTAGTAACGACAGGGCTAATCAGCCCCAGCATTTT	CASSNDRANQPQHF
.	TRBV27	.	TRBJ2-5	TGTGCCAGCAGCGGCCAGGGGGAGACCCAGTACTTC	CASSGQGETQYF
once	TRBV6-4	TRBD2	TRBJ2-5	TGTGCCAGCAGTGCTCCGGGACTAGCGGAAGAGACCCAGTACTTC	CASSAPGLAEETQYF
.	TRBV27	.	TRBJ2-1	TGTGCCAGCAGTCACAGGGTTAGGAATGAGCAGTTCTTC	CASSHRVRNEQFF
.	TRBV27	.	TRBJ2-5	TGTGCCAGCAGTTTAAGTCCGAGGGGGTTGGAGACCCAGTACTTC	CASSLSPRGLETQYF
.	TRBV6-4	.	TRBJ1-1	TGTGCCAGCAGTGCGACAGTAATGAACACTGAAGCTTTCTTT	CASSATVMNTEAFF
.	TRBV7-9	.	TRBJ2-1	TGTGCCAGCAGCCCGAGGGGGAGGGCCGGGCAGTTCTTC	CASSPRGRAGQFF
.	TRBV6-1	TRBD1	TRBJ2-1	TGTGCCAGCAGTGATTATGGGACAGGGCTTGACAATGAGCAGTTCTTC	CASSDYGTGLDNEQFF
once	TRBV2	.	TRBJ1-4	TGTGCCAGCAGTGGTTGGAAATCGGGATTTGAAAAACTGTTTTTT	CASSGWKSGFEKLFF
.	TRBV19	TRBD2	TRBJ2-7	TGTGCCAGTAGTCGCGGGACTAGCAGCGACGAGCAGTACTTC	CASSRGTSSDEQYF
few	TRBV5-1	TRBD2	TRBJ2-7	TGCGCCAGCAGCTTGGGGTCTAGCGGGAGTAAGCGCGAGCAGTACTTC	CASSLGSSGSKREQYF
.	TRBV9	TRBD2	TRBJ2-2	TGTGCCAGCAGCGGGACTAGCAGAGTGACCGGGGAGCTGTTTTTT	CASSGTSRVTGELFF
.	TRBV4-1	TRBD1	TRBJ2-7	TGCGCCAGCAGCCAAGCCGGGACAGACTACGAGCAGTACTTC	CASSQAGTDYEQYF
.	TRBV6-5	TRBD1	TRBJ2-7	TGTGCCAGCAGCTACAGGGGGACCTACGAGCAGTACTTC	CASSYRGTYEQYF
.	TRBV30	TRBD2	TRBJ2-3	TGTGCCTGGAGTGTGCTGGGCGGGAGTGTTGATACGCAGTATTTT	CAWSVLGGSVDTQYF
.	TRBV5-3	TRBD2	TRBJ2-1	TGTGCCAGAAGCTTCGAATGCGCTAGCGGGAGAATTATCGAACTCTATGAGCAGTTCTTC	CARSFECASGRIIELYEQFF
.	TRBV27	.	TRBJ1-2	TGTGCCAGCGCAAGAACCTGGACAGACTATGGCTACACCTTC	CASARTWTDYGYTF
.	TRBV6-1	.	TRBJ1-4	TGTGCCAGCAGTGAATCACAGGGTCGGCGAGAAAAACTGTTTTTT	CASSESQGRREKLFF
.	TRBV19	.	TRBJ2-2	TGTGCCAGTAGTATCCTTGGGACTTACACCGGGGAGCTGTTTTTT	CASSILGTYTGELFF
.	TRBV27	.	TRBJ2-7	TGTGCCAGCAGTTTATCTAGCGGACATGCCTACGAGCAGTACTTC	CASSLSSGHAYEQYF
few	TRBV30	TRBD2	TRBJ2-3	TGTGCCTGGAGTCGCTCTAGCGGGAGGGGAAATACGCAGTATTTT	CAWSRSSGRGNTQYF